This T cell receptor beta chain appears in the sequencing data of a study of the immune and genomic landscape of osteosarcoma (TCRdb year 2020). Study-wide context: The overall cohort was composed of about 45 pediatric and adult patients with high-grade osteosarcoma, and a median age at diagnosis of roughly 25 years (range 5-81) was recorded. Poor-risk disease was overrepresented in the cohort, as 73% of patients had an unfavorable pathologic response to standard therapy and 55% to 70% were deceased. Patients in the overall cohort were around 60% male, and roughly 76% presented with localized disease at diagnosis. Osteosarcoma specimens were profiled with whole genome, RNA and T-cell receptor sequencing plus immunohistochemistry and reverse phase protein arrays so that immunogenic potential could be defined. To characterize the osteosarcoma immunogenomic landscape, TCR sequencing results were integrated with transcriptome, protein array and immunostaining data. The goal of the study was to explain why immune checkpoint inhibitors show limited clinical activity in osteosarcoma. Three patients contributed two samples from the same tumor site.

The tumors sampled were post-treatment primary, local recurrence and metastasis specimens taken from patients with a poor prognosis. Frozen resected lung metastases of osteosarcoma were used as metastasis specimens. On the study overall, not on this receptor specifically: Although TCR productive clonality was higher in the immune-hot C3 cluster than in the cold C1 cluster, TCR productive clonality was still low overall. Clonality benchmarks were derived from external normal skin and healthy peripheral blood data rather than from matched normal tissue. Sample size was not determined by any statistical method, because osteosarcoma is rare and all possible samples were collected. In five cases a single hyperexpanded clone dominated the repertoire, and each of those five cases had fewer than 100 T-cell clonotypes. Overall, productive TCR clonality was low, with an average of 0.09 and a maximum of 0.3, which suggests limited T-cell clonal expansion. Along with the frozen tumor specimens, matched blood was collected from just a couple of patients.

TCR beta chain CDR3 regions were immunosequenced with the ImmunoSEQ Assay (Adaptive Biotechnologies). On the study's bioinformatics: TCRB rearrangements, read counts, read proportions and gene usage were exported through the ImmunoSEQ Analyzer platform. T-cell clonality was computed as 1 minus Pielou's evenness on productive rearrangements. In the clonal space homeostasis analysis, clonotypes were sorted into rare, small, medium, large or hyperexpanded (0.01 to 1 of the repertoire) bins. TCR productive clonality was compared across immune clusters C1, C2 and C3 using the Wilcoxon rank sum test. The table comes from immuneACCESS by way of TCRdb, which keeps in-frame sequences with V and J called. Part of the clones is missing from these tables; in studies checked, under half for an unresolved V gene and the rest for unknown reasons. V, J and clone size are taken as reported in that table, and D and trimming were inferred from the DNA itself. Counted in this sample were 2,800 or so clones; roughly 80% of them appeared once. The ten largest clones take up approximately 8.7% of the sample.

The CDR3 numbers 14 residues from cysteine through phenylalanine. Of the read, only the CDR3 DNA is kept; its 42 bases are in frame from base 1. V drops 0 bases and J drops 4 bases, leaving 10 bases in between. The germline V gene gives CDR1 as SGHRS and CDR2 as YFSETQ. This clone was found a few times. This receptor's antigen is unknown. No clone much larger than this one lies a single base away; base qualities are absent. Sequenced sample: metastatic tumor tissue from the lung. The sample's cell subset or site label, in plain terms: lung metastasis of osteosarcoma. The rearranged chain carries TRBV5-1 and TRBJ1-1; no D segment can be confidently identified. This TCR derives from a woman aged 18-29 years with osteosarcoma. The age is the age at diagnosis. The DNA reads TGCGCCAGCAGCTTGGAACTTCCGGGCACTGAAGCTTTCTTT. Translated, it gives CASSLELPGTEAFF.